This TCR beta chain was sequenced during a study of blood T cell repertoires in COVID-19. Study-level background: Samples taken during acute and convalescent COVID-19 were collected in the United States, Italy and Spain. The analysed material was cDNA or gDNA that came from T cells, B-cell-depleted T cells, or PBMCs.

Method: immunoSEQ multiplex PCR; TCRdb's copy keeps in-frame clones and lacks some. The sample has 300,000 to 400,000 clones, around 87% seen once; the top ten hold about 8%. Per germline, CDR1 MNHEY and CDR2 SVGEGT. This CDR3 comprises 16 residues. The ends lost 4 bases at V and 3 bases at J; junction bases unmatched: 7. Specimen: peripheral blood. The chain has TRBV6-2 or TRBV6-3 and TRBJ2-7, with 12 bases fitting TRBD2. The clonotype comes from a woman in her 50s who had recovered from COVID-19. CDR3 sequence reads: CASSSLTSGRVYEQYF. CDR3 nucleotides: TGTGCCAGCAGTTCCCTGACTAGCGGGAGAGTCTACGAGCAGTACTTC.